Listed below are T cell receptor beta chains from one sample, sequenced in a study of cytomegalovirus exposure and HLA in healthy donors. Sequencing used immunoSEQ multiplex PCR; TCRdb keeps in-frame clones, though not all of them. In the table there are 55,000 to 80,000 clones, 85% to 95% of which are singletons. Sequencing was performed on PBMCs. Receptors originate from a woman between 18 and 29 years old in good health and CMV-seropositive. CDR3s include the opening cysteine and the closing phenylalanine or tryptophan. The order of the fields is clone size, CDR3 length, D gene, V gene, J gene, CDR3 DNA, CDR3 protein. A D gene is named only where the DNA matches it firmly. Expanded clones get a size class; other rows say once, few or many, or leave the size out.

>NA|13|TRBD1|TRBV29-1|TRBJ1-1
TGCAGCGGGGAGACAGGGGGAAACACTGAAGCTTTCTTT
CSGETGGNTEAFF
>once|13|TRBD1|TRBV28|TRBJ2-1
TGTGCCAGCAGAGGACAGGGTGGCAATGAGCAGTTCTTC
CASRGQGGNEQFF
>NA|19|TRBD2|TRBV7-9|TRBJ2-5
TGTGCCAGCAGCTCTCAGGGGACTAGCGGGAGAGAGATTCAAGAGACCCAGTACTTC
CASSSQGTSGREIQETQYF
>once|13|NA|TRBV7-2|TRBJ2-7
TGTGCCAGCAGCTTTGCAGGGTTCTACGAGCAGTACTTC
CASSFAGFYEQYF
>NA|12|NA|TRBV15|TRBJ2-3
TGTGCCACCAGCGGGGGCAGGGATACGCAGTATTTT
CATSGGRDTQYF
>NA|16|TRBD2|TRBV7-3|TRBJ2-2
TGTGCCAGCAGCTACGCGCCGGGAGGGAATGCCGGGGAGCTGTTTTTT
CASSYAPGGNAGELFF
>once|12|NA|TRBV19|TRBJ1-1
TGTGCCAGTAGTCCCATTGGGACAGAAGCTTTCTTT
CASSPIGTEAFF
>NA|17|TRBD1|TRBV15|TRBJ1-1
TGTGCCACCAGCAGAATACAGGGGGACTCGATGAACACTGAAGCTTTCTTT
CATSRIQGDSMNTEAFF
>NA|17|NA|TRBV4-1|TRBJ2-7
TGCGCCAGCAGCCAAGAGGGCGGAGAGGGAACCAACTACGAGCAGTACTTC
CASSQEGGEGTNYEQYF
>NA|18|TRBD1|TRBV10-2|TRBJ1-3
TGCGCCAGCAGTTTGGGACAGGCCCGGGCCTTCTCTGGAAACACCATATATTTT
CASSLGQARAFSGNTIYF
>NA|16|NA|TRBV9|TRBJ1-4
TGTGCCAGCAGCGGGGGGAGCGGGGAAAGGAATGAAAAACTGTTTTTT
CASSGGSGERNEKLFF
>NA|15|TRBD1|TRBV6-1|TRBJ2-3
TGTGCCAGCAGTGGCCGACAGGGAAGCACAGATACGCAGTATTTT
CASSGRQGSTDTQYF
>NA|15|TRBD2|TRBV5-5|TRBJ2-1
TGTGCCAGCAGCATAGGGTCGGGAGGGCCAAATGAGCAGTTCTTC
CASSIGSGGPNEQFF
>NA|15|TRBD2|TRBV7-3|TRBJ2-1
TGTGCCAGCAGCTTAATAGCGGGGGTGGGCAATGAGCAGTTCTTC
CASSLIAGVGNEQFF
>NA|14|NA|TRBV28|TRBJ1-4
TGTGCCAGCAGGCCAGGGGCAACTAATGAAAAACTGTTTTTT
CASRPGATNEKLFF
>NA|15|TRBD1|TRBV19|TRBJ2-5
TGTGCCAGTACCTCCCCCGGCAGGGGGAAAGAGACCCAGTACTTC
CASTSPGRGKETQYF
>NA|14|TRBD2|TRBV7-9|TRBJ2-5
TGTGCCAGCAGCTCCCGGGGGGGAGGAGAGACCCAGTACTTC
CASSSRGGGETQYF
>NA|17|NA|TRBV28|TRBJ1-4
TGTGCCAGCAGCCCCGGGGGGCAGGGAACAACTAATGAAAAACTGTTTTTT
CASSPGGQGTTNEKLFF
>NA|13|NA|TRBV28|TRBJ1-5
TGTGCCAGCAGGGACAACAGCAATCAGCCCCAGCATTTT
CASRDNSNQPQHF
>NA|12|TRBD1|TRBV28|TRBJ1-2
TGTGCCAGCAGCCGACAGGGCCGGGGCTACACCTTC
CASSRQGRGYTF
>NA|14|NA|TRBV2|TRBJ1-3
TGTGCCAGCAGTGTAGGAACAGTTGGAAACACCATATATTTT
CASSVGTVGNTIYF
>NA|14|NA|TRBV30|TRBJ2-6
TGTGCCTGGACGCGGTTCTCTGGGGCCAACGTCCTGACTTTC
CAWTRFSGANVLTF
>NA|13|NA|TRBV27|TRBJ1-5
TGTGCCAGCAGTTTATCTGGGAGCCAGCCCCAGCATTTT
CASSLSGSQPQHF
>NA|13|NA|TRBV10-3|TRBJ1-1
TGTGCCATCAGTGAGTCCGGGGTCACTGAAGCTTTCTTT
CAISESGVTEAFF
>NA|15|TRBD1|TRBV6-5|TRBJ1-1
TGTGCCAGCAGTAAAAGGACAGGGGGTAACACTGAAGCTTTCTTT
CASSKRTGGNTEAFF
>NA|14|NA|TRBV4-2|TRBJ1-1
TGTGCCAGCAGCCCCGGCGGACTGGTGGCTGAAGCTTTCTTT
CASSPGGLVAEAFF
>NA|15|TRBD2|TRBV11-3|TRBJ2-1
TGTGCCAGCAGCTTCGGGACTAGCGGGGTCGATGAGCAGTTCTTC
CASSFGTSGVDEQFF
>NA|13|NA|TRBV30|TRBJ1-1
TGTGCCTGGAGTCTCGGGGGAAGTACTGAAGCTTTCTTT
CAWSLGGSTEAFF
>NA|12|NA|TRBV4-2|TRBJ1-1
TGTGCCAGCAGCCGGGCGAACACTGAAGCTTTCTTT
CASSRANTEAFF
>NA|16|TRBD2|TRBV28|TRBJ2-3
TGTGCCAGCGCGTCAGCCTCGGGACTAGTGGTTGTTACGCAGTATTTT
CASASASGLVVVTQYF
>few|14|NA|TRBV19|TRBJ1-4
TGTGCCAGTATAGACGGAGCAACTAATGAAAAACTGTTTTTT
CASIDGATNEKLFF
>NA|16|TRBD2|TRBV18|TRBJ2-1
TGTGCCAGCTCACCACTGCGGGGGAGCTCCTACAATGAGCAGTTCTTC
CASSPLRGSSYNEQFF
>NA|17|TRBD1|TRBV23-1|TRBJ2-1
TGCGCCAGCAGTCAAGGCCTCACGGGACAGGTCCCCAATGAGCAGTTCTTC
CASSQGLTGQVPNEQFF
>NA|16|TRBD2|TRBV9|TRBJ2-4
TGTGCCAGCAGCGTAAATCAGGGTAGCGGGTGGGACGTTCAGTACTTC
CASSVNQGSGWDVQYF
>once|16|NA|TRBV28|TRBJ2-7
TGTGCCAGCAGTTTATACGCAACCGGACAGCCCCGGGGGCAGTACTTC
CASSLYATGQPRGQYF
>NA|13|NA|TRBV28|TRBJ1-1
TGTGCCAGCAGTTTTCGAATCAGCACTGAAGCTTTCTTT
CASSFRISTEAFF
>NA|14|TRBD2|TRBV19|TRBJ2-1
TGTGCCAGTAGTAAGGCGGGAGTCTACAATGAGCAGTTCTTC
CASSKAGVYNEQFF
>once|15|NA|TRBV19|TRBJ2-2
TGTGCCAGTAGTATCGGACTCGCGAACACCGGGGAGCTGTTTTTT
CASSIGLANTGELFF
>NA|19|NA|TRBV27|TRBJ1-1
TGTGCCAGCAGTTCTCGGTTGGTTGTTCTCGGGGGATCCCCTACTGAAGCTTTCTTT
CASSSRLVVLGGSPTEAFF
>NA|14|TRBD1|TRBV7-2|TRBJ1-5
TGTGCCAGCAGCTCCGGGACAGGACATCAGCCCCAGCATTTT
CASSSGTGHQPQHF
>NA|15|NA|TRBV6-6|TRBJ2-1
TGTGCCAGCAGTTCCCCTCTCCTATCCTACAATGAGCAGTTCTTC
CASSSPLLSYNEQFF
>NA|15|TRBD2|TRBV7-2|TRBJ2-3
TGTGCCAGCAGCCGCGGGGGGGCCGGCACAGATACGCAGTATTTT
CASSRGGAGTDTQYF
>NA|13|TRBD1|TRBV30|TRBJ1-1
TGTGCCTGGAGGACAGGGCCGGTCTCTGAAGCTTTCTTT
CAWRTGPVSEAFF
>NA|14|TRBD1|TRBV9|TRBJ2-7
TGTGCCAGCAGCGTAGGGGACAGCGTTTACGAGCAGTACTTC
CASSVGDSVYEQYF
>NA|14|NA|TRBV7-2|TRBJ2-5
TGTGCCAGCAGCTCCCGGGAAGCTCTAGAGACCCAGTACTTC
CASSSREALETQYF
>NA|13|NA|TRBV13|TRBJ2-2
TGTGCCAGCAGCGATGGGGGCGCCGGGGAGCTGTTTTTT
CASSDGGAGELFF
>NA|13|NA|TRBV15|TRBJ1-2
TGTGCCACCAGCAATGACAGAAACTATGGCTACACCTTC
CATSNDRNYGYTF
>NA|14|TRBD1|TRBV10-3|TRBJ2-7
TGTGCCATCACTGGGGGACAGGGGGTCGACGAGCAGTACTTC
CAITGGQGVDEQYF
>NA|15|NA|TRBV15|TRBJ2-5
TGTGCCACCAGCAGAGATACGGGAGCGGGAGAGACCCAGTACTTC
CATSRDTGAGETQYF
>NA|16|NA|TRBV4-1|TRBJ2-7
TGCGCCAGCAGCCAAGATCCGGGGCGGGGACGCTACGAGCAGTACTTC
CASSQDPGRGRYEQYF
>NA|13|NA|TRBV7-9|TRBJ2-7
TGTGCCAGCAGCTATAGCAACATCTACGAGCAGTACTTC
CASSYSNIYEQYF